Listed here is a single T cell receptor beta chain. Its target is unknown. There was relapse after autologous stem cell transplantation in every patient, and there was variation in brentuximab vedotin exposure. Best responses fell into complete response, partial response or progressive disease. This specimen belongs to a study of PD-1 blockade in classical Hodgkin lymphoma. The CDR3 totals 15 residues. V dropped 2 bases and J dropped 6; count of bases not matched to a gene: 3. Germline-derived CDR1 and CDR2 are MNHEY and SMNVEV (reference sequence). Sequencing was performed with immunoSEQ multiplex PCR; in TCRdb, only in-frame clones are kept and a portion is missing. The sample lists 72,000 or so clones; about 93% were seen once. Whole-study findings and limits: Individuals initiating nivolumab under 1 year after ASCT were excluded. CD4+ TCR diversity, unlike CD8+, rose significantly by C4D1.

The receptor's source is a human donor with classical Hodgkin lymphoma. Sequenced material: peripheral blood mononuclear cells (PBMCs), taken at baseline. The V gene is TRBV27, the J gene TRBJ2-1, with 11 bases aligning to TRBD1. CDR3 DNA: TGTGCCAGCAGTTTAGGACAGGGGGCGGGCAATGAGCAGTTCTTC. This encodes CASSLGQGAGNEQFF.